Shown below are 8 T cell receptor beta chains from a single sample sequenced in a study of blood T cell repertoires in COVID-19. Assay used: immunoSEQ multiplex PCR; TCRdb lists only in-frame clones, some missing. The sample gives around 200,000 clones, around 80% of which show up once; approximately 7.4% is in the top ten. Sequencing was carried out using PBMCs or T cells enriched from blood (not recorded which). These receptors all stem from a woman in her thirties or forties with acute COVID-19.

This clone was seen only a few times. The V and J genes are TRBV7-2 and TRBJ2-2, with TRBD1 matching over 7 bases. The CDR3 consists of 15 residues. Looked up from germline, CDR1 is SGHTA and CDR2 is FQGNSA. V gave up 5 bases and J gave up 8 bases; unmatched junction bases: 11. Here the CDR3 DNA reads TGTGCCAGCAGCCCGAGGAAGGGGGCAATAGGGGAGCTGTTTTTT. Translating it yields CASSPRKGAIGELFF.

V usage is TRBV29-1 and J usage is TRBJ2-7, with 8 nucleotides matching TRBD2. Looked up from germline, CDR1 is SQVTM and CDR2 is ANQGSEA. V gave up 5 bases and J gave up 1 base; unmatched junction bases: 10. The CDR3 has 15 residues. The CDR3, as DNA: TGCAGCGTTAGGCGTGCGACGGGAGGGTCCTACGAGCAGTACTTC. It translates to CSVRRATGGSYEQYF.

V and J are TRBV28 and TRBJ1-1, with TRBD1 matching over 10 bases. The CDR3 is 17 residues long. Looked up from germline, CDR1 is MDHEN and CDR2 is SYDVKM. V dropped 1 base and J dropped 6; count of bases not matched to a gene: 11. Here the CDR3 reads CASSLFGTGVSMAEAFF. DNA of the CDR3: TGTGCCAGCAGTTTATTTGGGACAGGGGTAAGTATGGCTGAAGCTTTCTTT.

The gene calls are TRBV11-3 and TRBJ1-1, with D uncertain. The V and J ends lost 1 base and 1 base respectively, with 10 bases between them. Germline CDR1 SGHNT, CDR2 YENEEA. This CDR3 is built from 15 residues. In DNA form, the CDR3 reads TGTGCCAGCAGCTTAGGAGGGTTGGCGAACACTGAAGCTTTCTTT. Amino acids: CASSLGGLANTEAFF.

This chain connects TRBV18 to TRBJ1-3; possible D gene TRBD1, 6 bases. Germline-derived CDR1 and CDR2 are KGHSH and LQKENI. V gave up 6 bases and J gave up 0 bases, with 15 bases separating them. This CDR3 is built from 16 residues. CDR3 loop: CASSSLRTVSGNTIYF. In DNA, the CDR3 is TGTGCCAGCTCCTCCCTTCGGACAGTCTCTGGAAACACCATATATTTT.

The V and J genes are TRBV20-1 and TRBJ1-1; D may be TRBD1 (5 bases). The V end was cut by 3 bases, the J end by 3 bases, with 20 bases between. The CDR3 length is 16 residues. Germline CDR1 DFQATT, CDR2 SNEGSKA (reference sequence). The DNA for the CDR3 is TGCAGTGCTAGTCCGGTTTGGGCAGGGTGGGACACTGAAGCTTTCTTT. As protein: CSASPVWAGWDTEAFF.

Many counts were recorded for this clone. The chain couples TRBV11-2 to TRBJ2-7; D perhaps matches TRBD2 (6 bases). This CDR3 region has 18 residues. CDR1 SGHAT and CDR2 FQNNGV come from the germline V gene. V was clipped by 3 bases and J by 3 bases, with 24 bases between them. The CDR3 bases are TGTGCCAGCAGCTTCAGAAGCCCGGGAGAACTTCTGGGCTACGAGCAGTACTTC. Translated: CASSFRSPGELLGYEQYF. The variable domain in full, completed from reference TRBV11-2 and TRBJ2-7, reads EAGVAQSPRYKIIEKRQSVAFWCNPISGHATLYWYQQILGQGPKLLIQFQNNGVVDDSQLPKDRFSAERLKGVDSTLKIQPAKLEDSAVYLCASSFRSPGELLGYEQYFGPGTRLTVT.

The chain has TRBV12-3 or TRBV12-4 and TRBJ1-6; TRBD1 might be the D (6 bases). Trimming took off 6 bases at V and 14 bases at J, with 17 bases between the two ends. The CDR3 has 13 residues. CDR3 region: CASSPSGVKALHF. CDR3 nucleotide sequence: TGTGCCAGCAGCCCCTCAGGGGTTAAGGCCCTCCACTTT.